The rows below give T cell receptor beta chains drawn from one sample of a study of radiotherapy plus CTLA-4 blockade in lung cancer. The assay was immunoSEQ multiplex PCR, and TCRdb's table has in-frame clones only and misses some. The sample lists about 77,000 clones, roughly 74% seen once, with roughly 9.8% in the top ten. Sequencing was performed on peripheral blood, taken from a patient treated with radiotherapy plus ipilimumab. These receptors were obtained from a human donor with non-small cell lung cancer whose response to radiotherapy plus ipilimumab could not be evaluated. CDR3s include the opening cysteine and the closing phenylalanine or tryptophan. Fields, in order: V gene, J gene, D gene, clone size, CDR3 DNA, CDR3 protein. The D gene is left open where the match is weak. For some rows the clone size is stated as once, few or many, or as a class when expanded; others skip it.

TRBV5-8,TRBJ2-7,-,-,TGTGCCAGCACCCCTTACGACAGATACGAGCAGTACTTC,CASTPYDRYEQYF
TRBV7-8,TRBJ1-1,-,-,TGTGCCAGCAGCTTAGTGCGCACTGAAGCTTTCTTT,CASSLVRTEAFF
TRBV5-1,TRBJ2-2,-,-,TGCGCCAGCAGCCGGGACACGAACACCGGGGAGCTGTTTTTT,CASSRDTNTGELFF
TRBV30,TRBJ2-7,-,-,TGTGCCTGGAGTGATAAGAGATACGAGCAGTACTTC,CAWSDKRYEQYF
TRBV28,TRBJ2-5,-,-,TGTGCCAGCAGTTTTGTATGGCGCAGGGGGGATGAGACCCAGTACTTC,CASSFVWRRGDETQYF
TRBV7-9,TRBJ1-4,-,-,TGTGCCAGCGGATCAGCCAGGGCTGGGAATGAAAAACTGTTTTTT,CASGSARAGNEKLFF
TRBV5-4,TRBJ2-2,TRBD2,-,TGTGCCAGCAGCTGGACTAGCGGGCCGACCGGGGAGCTGTTTTTT,CASSWTSGPTGELFF
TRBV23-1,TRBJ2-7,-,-,TGCGCCAGCAGTCAAGGCCCCTTCGGGCAGACTACCTACGAGCAGTACTTC,CASSQGPFGQTTYEQYF
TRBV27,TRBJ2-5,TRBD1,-,TGTGCCAGCAGTTTCCCGCCCCGACAGGGGGGTGGTGTGACCCAGTACTTC,CASSFPPRQGGGVTQYF
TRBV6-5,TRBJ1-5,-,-,TGTGCCAGCACCCCCTACCAGGGACAAAATCAGCCCCAGCATTTT,CASTPYQGQNQPQHF
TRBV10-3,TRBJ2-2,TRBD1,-,TGTGCCATCAGTGAGTCGTCCAGGGGGAGCCCTAACACCGGGGAGCTGTTTTTT,CAISESSRGSPNTGELFF
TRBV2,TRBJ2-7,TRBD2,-,TGTGCCAGCAGTGAACGCGGGACTAGCGGGAGGTCAGACGGCGAGCAGTACTTC,CASSERGTSGRSDGEQYF
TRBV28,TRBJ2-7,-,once,TGTGCCAGCAGGGGGACAACTGTTAATTATCTTAGCTCCTACGAGCAGTACTTC,CASRGTTVNYLSSYEQYF
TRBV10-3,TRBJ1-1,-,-,TGTGCCATCAGTGAGTCAGGACGGGGTAACACTGAAGCTTTCTTT,CAISESGRGNTEAFF
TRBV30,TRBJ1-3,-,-,TGTGCCTGGGCCGAGACTCGGGGGGGAGGAAACACCATATATTTT,CAWAETRGGGNTIYF
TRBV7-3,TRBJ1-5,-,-,TGTGCCAGCAGCCTCCCGCAGCCTCGGGATAGCAATCAGCCCCAGCATTTT,CASSLPQPRDSNQPQHF
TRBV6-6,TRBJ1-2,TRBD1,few,TGTGCCAGCAGCCCGCCGGACAGGGTCCTAAATGGCTACACCTTC,CASSPPDRVLNGYTF
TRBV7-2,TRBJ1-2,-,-,TGTGCCAGCAGCTTGTCCCGAACGACGGGAATTGCTAACTATGGCTACACCTTC,CASSLSRTTGIANYGYTF
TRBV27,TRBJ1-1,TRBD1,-,TGTGCCAGCAGTCCGCTCCTCCTTGGACAGGGGGAAACTGAAGCTTTCTTT,CASSPLLLGQGETEAFF
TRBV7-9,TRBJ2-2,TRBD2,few,TGTGCCAGCAGCCCGGGAGGGTCAGGGGCGATCACCGGGGAGCTGTTTTTT,CASSPGGSGAITGELFF
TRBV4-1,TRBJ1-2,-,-,TGCGCCAGCAGCCAAGAAAGGGGGGGGCTATTCGGCTACACCTTC,CASSQERGGLFGYTF
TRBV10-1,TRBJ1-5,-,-,TGCGCCAGCAGTGTCGGTATCAATCAGCCCCAGCATTTT,CASSVGINQPQHF
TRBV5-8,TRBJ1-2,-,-,TGTGCCAGCAGCTTGGAAACAGGAGCTCACTATGGCTACACCTTC,CASSLETGAHYGYTF
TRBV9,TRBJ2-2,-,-,TGTGCCAGCAGCGTAGAGGGACATAGCACCGGGGAGCTGTTTTTT,CASSVEGHSTGELFF
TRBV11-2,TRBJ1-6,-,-,TGTGCCAGCAGGCTTCAGGGAAGCTCACCCCTCCACTTT,CASRLQGSSPLHF
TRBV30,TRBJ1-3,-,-,TGTGCCTGGAGTGTACCCTCGGTCTCTGGAAACACCATATATTTT,CAWSVPSVSGNTIYF
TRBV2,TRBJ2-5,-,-,TGTGCCAGCCGACAGGAAGAGACCCAGTACTTC,CASRQEETQYF
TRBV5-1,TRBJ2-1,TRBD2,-,TGCGCCAGCAGCTTGAAAGGACTAGCCAATGAGCAGTTCTTC,CASSLKGLANEQFF
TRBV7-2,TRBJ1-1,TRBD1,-,TGTGCCAGCAGCTTAGCCAGGGGGCTCAACACTGAAGCTTTCTTT,CASSLARGLNTEAFF
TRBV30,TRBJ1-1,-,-,TGTGCCTGGAGTCTCGAATACAGCACTGAAGCCTTCTTT,CAWSLEYSTEAFF
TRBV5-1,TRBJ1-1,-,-,TGCGCCAGCAGCTTACTAGGGCTACCGGGCACTGAAGCTTTCTTT,CASSLLGLPGTEAFF
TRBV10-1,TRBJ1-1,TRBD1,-,TGCGCCAGCAGGGCGACAGGGCGCGAGAACACTGAAGCTTTCTTT,CASRATGRENTEAFF
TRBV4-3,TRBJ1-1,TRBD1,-,TGCGCCAGCAGCCAAGGGGACAGGGCGGGAAACACTGAAGCTTTCTTT,CASSQGDRAGNTEAFF
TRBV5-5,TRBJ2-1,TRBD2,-,TGTGCCAGCAGCGTGGGACTAGCGGACAATGAGCAGTTCTTC,CASSVGLADNEQFF
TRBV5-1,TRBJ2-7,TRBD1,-,TGCGCCAGCAGCTTGGGAGTTACAGGGGACGTCCACGAGCAGTACTTC,CASSLGVTGDVHEQYF
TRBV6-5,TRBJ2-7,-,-,TGTGCCAGCAGTGAAGGACAGCTACCTTACGAGCAGTACTTC,CASSEGQLPYEQYF
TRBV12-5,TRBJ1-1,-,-,TGTGCTAGTGGTTTGGTACTGGGGCAACTGAACACTGAAGCTTTCTTT,CASGLVLGQLNTEAFF
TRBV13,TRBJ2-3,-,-,TGTGCCAGCAGCTCGACAGTCCCGACAGATACGCAGTATTTT,CASSSTVPTDTQYF
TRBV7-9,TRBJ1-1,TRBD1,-,TGTGCCAGCAGCCCCACAGGGGCCCTCCTGAACACTGAAGCTTTCTTT,CASSPTGALLNTEAFF
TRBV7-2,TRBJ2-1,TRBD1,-,TGTGCCAGCAGCCCGGGACAGCCAAACTCAGGGGGCAATGAGCAGTTCTTC,CASSPGQPNSGGNEQFF
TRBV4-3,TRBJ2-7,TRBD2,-,TGCGCCAGCAGCCAAGATCTGGCTAGCGGGGCCCCCTACGAGCAGTACTTC,CASSQDLASGAPYEQYF
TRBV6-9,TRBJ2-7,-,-,TGTGCCAGATCGCGGCGAGGTTACTCCTACGAGCAGTACTTC,CARSRRGYSYEQYF
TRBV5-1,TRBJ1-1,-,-,TGCGCCAGCAGTGGATCTCGGGGTGAAGCTTTCTTT,CASSGSRGEAFF
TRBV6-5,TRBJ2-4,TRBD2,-,TGTGCCAGCAGTTCGCTAGCGGGGGGTTTAAACATTCAGTACTTC,CASSSLAGGLNIQYF
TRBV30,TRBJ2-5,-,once,TGTGCCTGGAGTGTACTCGGCGTTCGGGAAGAGACCCAGTACTTC,CAWSVLGVREETQYF
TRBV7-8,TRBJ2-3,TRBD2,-,TGTGCCAGCAGCACGCTGACTAGCGGGGGAACAGATACGCAGTATTTT,CASSTLTSGGTDTQYF
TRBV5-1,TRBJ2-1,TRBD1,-,TGCGCCAGCAGCTTCGGGACAGGGGGCGTGGTAGCGACCAATGAGCAGTTCTTC,CASSFGTGGVVATNEQFF
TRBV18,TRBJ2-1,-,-,TGTGCCAGCTCACCACCGTATCGTGACAATGAGCAGTTCTTC,CASSPPYRDNEQFF
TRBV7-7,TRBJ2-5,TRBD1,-,TGTGCCAGCAGTAATACCGGGACAGGGGAAGAGACCCAGTACTTC,CASSNTGTGEETQYF
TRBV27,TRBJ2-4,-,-,TGTGCCAGCAGTTTTACAGGAATATTCAAAAACATTCAGTACTTC,CASSFTGIFKNIQYF
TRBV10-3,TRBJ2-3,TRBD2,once,TGTGCCATCAGTGAGTCGTCTAGCGGGAGGGATACGCAGTATTTT,CAISESSSGRDTQYF
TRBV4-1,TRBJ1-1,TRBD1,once,TGCGCCAGCAGCCAAGAGTCGAGTGCAGGGGGCACTGAAGCTTTCTTT,CASSQESSAGGTEAFF
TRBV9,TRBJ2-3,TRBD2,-,TGTGCCAGCAGCGTAGCGGGACTAGCGGGTGATACGCAGTATTTT,CASSVAGLAGDTQYF